A selection of T cell receptor beta chains follows, all from one sample in a study of blood T cell repertoires in COVID-19. Assay: immunoSEQ multiplex PCR; the TCRdb copy retains only in-frame clones and omits some. The sample records 120,000 to 150,000 clones, roughly 82% being singletons. The specimen was peripheral blood. The receptors were gathered from a human donor in a cohort sampled during active COVID-19. CDR3s leave out the opening cysteine and the closing phenylalanine or tryptophan. Fields, in order: D gene, V gene, J gene, CDR3 protein. The D gene is left open where the match is weak.

D: .
V: TRBV28
J: TRBJ2-7
CDR3: ASSRQDLYEQY

D: TRBD1
V: TRBV6-5
J: TRBJ1-2
CDR3: ASSYSGQGVYGYT

D: .
V: TRBV7-9
J: TRBJ2-2
CDR3: ASSFPFPGENTGELF

D: TRBD1
V: TRBV28
J: TRBJ1-2
CDR3: ASSPGDRGNYGYT

D: TRBD1
V: TRBV11-2
J: TRBJ2-1
CDR3: ASSLVGTAYNEQF

D: .
V: TRBV9
J: TRBJ2-5
CDR3: ASSVELGETQY

D: .
V: TRBV6-5
J: TRBJ1-2
CDR3: ASSYSHGQGGYT

D: TRBD1
V: TRBV7-9
J: TRBJ1-2
CDR3: ASSLGDRVGYT

D: .
V: TRBV5-6
J: TRBJ2-7
CDR3: ASSFPRHEQY

D: .
V: TRBV2
J: TRBJ2-1
CDR3: ASSEMVGITGEQF

D: TRBD1
V: TRBV5-6
J: TRBJ1-4
CDR3: ASSLYRDRWNEKLF

D: TRBD1
V: TRBV5-1
J: TRBJ2-1
CDR3: ASSSQGFKANEQF

D: TRBD1
V: TRBV6-1
J: TRBJ1-5
CDR3: ASSDRGLQPQH

D: TRBD2
V: TRBV11-2
J: TRBJ2-1
CDR3: ASRPGLAGGGGSYNEQF

D: .
V: TRBV7-3
J: TRBJ1-3
CDR3: ASSLRSGSGNTIY

D: TRBD1
V: TRBV11-2
J: TRBJ2-6
CDR3: ASSSRGQGGFAGANVLT

D: .
V: TRBV6-5
J: TRBJ2-4
CDR3: ASSPRLGAKNIQY

D: TRBD1
V: TRBV3-1/TRBV3-2
J: TRBJ2-3
CDR3: ASSGTGTTDTQY

D: TRBD2
V: TRBV7-8
J: TRBJ2-1
CDR3: ASSLAPSGSSNEQF

D: TRBD1
V: TRBV10-3
J: TRBJ2-2
CDR3: ATRQSSGTGNTGELF

D: .
V: TRBV28
J: TRBJ2-5
CDR3: ASSFSRETQY

D: .
V: TRBV7-2
J: TRBJ2-2
CDR3: ASSFQAGMTGELF

D: .
V: TRBV11-3
J: TRBJ2-5
CDR3: ASSLGQKETQY

D: .
V: TRBV5-1
J: TRBJ2-6
CDR3: ASTHSGANVLT

D: TRBD1
V: TRBV7-9
J: TRBJ2-1
CDR3: ASSLVQGKQF

D: .
V: TRBV5-1
J: TRBJ2-3
CDR3: ASSLDGTGLRTDTQY

D: TRBD1
V: TRBV5-1
J: TRBJ2-7
CDR3: ASSLGVTGDGSYEQY

D: .
V: TRBV30
J: TRBJ2-1
CDR3: AWGTGSPYNEQF

D: TRBD1
V: TRBV20-1
J: TRBJ2-7
CDR3: SASGGTGVGYEQY

D: .
V: TRBV27
J: TRBJ2-5
CDR3: ASSLGGTRETQY

D: TRBD1
V: TRBV3-1/TRBV3-2
J: TRBJ1-1
CDR3: ASSQRQGRKQGTEAF

D: .
V: TRBV7-2
J: TRBJ2-7
CDR3: ASSSGAGGAKYEQY

D: TRBD1
V: TRBV19
J: TRBJ1-4
CDR3: ASCTGTGLDTGEKLF

D: .
V: TRBV5-1
J: TRBJ2-3
CDR3: ASSPLGRAGPTDTQY

D: TRBD1
V: TRBV5-4
J: TRBJ1-6
CDR3: ASSLGGTDNSPLH

D: .
V: TRBV5-5
J: TRBJ1-5
CDR3: ASSLVGGSDQPQH

D: .
V: TRBV6-6
J: TRBJ1-6
CDR3: ASSYTEVYNSPLH

D: .
V: TRBV27
J: TRBJ2-5
CDR3: ASSLVTGQETQY

D: TRBD1
V: TRBV2
J: TRBJ2-7
CDR3: ASSSGQVEQY

D: TRBD2
V: TRBV9
J: TRBJ2-2
CDR3: ASSVASGGDTGELF

D: .
V: TRBV28
J: TRBJ1-5
CDR3: ASSLDSQPQH

D: TRBD1
V: TRBV19
J: TRBJ2-5
CDR3: ASSMTGGWETQY

D: .
V: TRBV21-1
J: TRBJ1-5
CDR3: ASSSGQGGQPQH

D: .
V: TRBV28
J: TRBJ1-2
CDR3: ATVQDNYGYT

D: TRBD2
V: TRBV2
J: TRBJ2-4
CDR3: ASSTDGGIQY

D: TRBD1
V: TRBV10-1
J: TRBJ1-4
CDR3: ATGDRGRSKGSNEKLF

D: TRBD2
V: TRBV18
J: TRBJ2-3
CDR3: ASSPMAAGADTQY

D: .
V: TRBV11-2
J: TRBJ1-3
CDR3: ASSFLEGGNTIY

D: TRBD1
V: TRBV12-3/TRBV12-4
J: TRBJ2-5
CDR3: ASSLGQQETQY

D: .
V: TRBV7-5
J: TRBJ1-1
CDR3: ARSSFKGGCTEAF

D: .
V: TRBV7-3
J: TRBJ2-1
CDR3: ASSLWAATYNEQF

D: TRBD2
V: TRBV7-2
J: TRBJ2-7
CDR3: ASSQGGGGEPYEQY

D: TRBD1
V: TRBV19
J: TRBJ1-2
CDR3: ASTRQGASYGYT

D: .
V: TRBV19
J: TRBJ2-5
CDR3: ASSMTGVSETQY

D: TRBD1
V: TRBV4-2
J: TRBJ2-2
CDR3: ASSPPDRDTGELF

D: TRBD1
V: TRBV19
J: TRBJ1-5
CDR3: ASRGRGQPQH

D: .
V: TRBV7-3
J: TRBJ2-5
CDR3: ASSRSGRTAQETQY

D: .
V: TRBV11-2
J: TRBJ2-1
CDR3: ASSGGFDYNEQF

D: .
V: TRBV15
J: TRBJ2-3
CDR3: ATSIFLGGGSTDTQY

D: .
V: TRBV19
J: TRBJ1-2
CDR3: ASEYGYT